This paragraph covers one T cell receptor (beta chain) sequence. Its antigen is not identified. The sample originates from a study of OX40 agonist ivuxolimab in advanced cancers. The wider study: The dose of intravenous ivuxolimab that patients received every 2 weeks ranged from 0.01 to 10 mg/kg.

Generated by immunoSEQ multiplex PCR, the TCRdb table keeps only in-frame clones and is missing some. Among 65,000 to 70,000 clones listed, 75% to 90% were seen once. Germline V gives CDR1 LGHNA, CDR2 YSLEER. Losses at the gene ends were 0 bases for V and 3 bases for J; bases not matched to a gene: 5. The CDR3 sequence is 15 residues long. Points from the study as a whole: The mean number of expanded clones was higher in CD8+ T cells than in CD4+. Antigens targeted by the expanded peripheral T cells were not determined. Within 6 weeks, CD4+ and CD8+ blood T cells expanded clonally at 0.1 to 3.0 mg/kg.

The sample was CD4+ or CD8+ T cells sorted from blood, taken in a trial of the OX40 agonist ivuxolimab. This receptor was obtained from an adult with an advanced solid tumor such as melanoma, head and neck, liver or kidney cancer. The rearrangement joins TRBV4-3 to TRBJ2-7, with 7 bases lining up with TRBD2. The CDR3 region has the DNA TGCGCCAGCAGCCAAGACTTGGGGGGGTTCTACGAGCAGTACTTC. Translating it yields CASSQDLGGFYEQYF.